This TCR beta chain was identified in a study of cytomegalovirus exposure and HLA in healthy donors. The ends lost 2 bases at V and 4 bases at J; junction bases unmatched: 4. The CDR3 is 14 residues long. Germline V gene lookup returns CDR1 SGDLS and CDR2 YYNGEE. The PCR used 60 Vbeta and 13 Jbeta primers. Sequenced by immunoSEQ multiplex PCR; TCRdb stores in-frame clones only, minus some. The sample contains about 200,000 clones, 75% to 85% of which appear only once. The receptor comes from a woman in her fifties or sixties in good health and CMV-seropositive. Sequenced sample: PBMCs. The gene calls are TRBV9 and TRBJ2-5; 8 nucleotides line up with TRBD1. DNA for the CDR3: TGTGCCAGCAGCGTTACAGGGGGTGGAGAGACCCAGTACTTC. As protein: CASSVTGGGETQYF. The variable domain in full, completed from reference TRBV9 and TRBJ2-5, reads DSGVTQTPKHLITATGQRVTLRCSPRSGDLSVYWYQQSLDQGLQFLIQYYNGEERAKGNILERFSAQQFPDLHSELNLSSLELGDSALYFCASSVTGGGETQYFGPGTRLLVL.